These 6 T cell receptor beta chains were all obtained from the same sample, sequenced in a study of blood T cells in healthy people across ages. It was with a sample-barcoded 5' primer and a J-beta primer mix that a second PCR of about 7 to 12 cycles was run. TCRdb used MiXCR to reprocess the 5' RACE reads, holding one entry per CDR3 protein. The sample lists around 1.7 million distinct CDR3 sequences, over 25% occurring once. Sequencing was done on a sample of blood. The receptors were gathered from a woman aged 25-40 years in good health.

The chain recombines TRBV7-9 with TRBJ2-6; D remains unclear. This CDR3 is built from 13 residues. Trimming shortened V by 5 bases and J by 4 bases, and 6 bases separated the two germline ends. CDR1 is SEHNR and CDR2 is FQNEAQ in the germline V gene (reference sequence). In DNA, the CDR3 is TGTGCCAGCAGCACGATCGGGGCCAACGTCCTGACTTTC. Amino acids: CASSTIGANVLTF.

The rearrangement links TRBV30 to TRBJ2-3, with D possibly called TRBD1 or TRBD2 (5 bases each). Germline values: CDR1 GTSNPN, CDR2 SVGIG (reference sequence). V was clipped by 0 bases and J by 4 bases, with 8 bases between them. The CDR3 consists of 13 residues. This chain's CDR3 is CAWSVRGADTQYF. The CDR3, as DNA: TGTGCCTGGAGTGTCCGGGGCGCAGATACGCAGTATTTT.

This sequence joins TRBV7-2 and TRBJ1-4; D perhaps matches TRBD1 (6 bases). The CDR3 loop spans 15 amino acids. Looked up from germline, CDR1 is SGHTA and CDR2 is FQGNSA. The V and J ends lost 5 bases and 7 bases respectively, with 17 bases between them. As DNA, the CDR3 is TGTGCCAGCAGCCAGGTGGGGGGCACGGGTGAAAAACTGTTTTTT. This translates into CASSQVGGTGEKLFF. Full variable domain (rest looked up from reference TRBV7-2 and TRBJ1-4): GAGVSQSPSNKVTEKGKDVELRCDPISGHTALYWYRQSLGQGLEFLIYFQGNSAPDKSGLPSDRFSAERTGGSVSTLTIQRTQQEDSAVYLCASSQVGGTGEKLFFGSGTQLSVL.

In the case of this clonotype: An end of the junction differs from the germline gene, which may be a read error. This rearrangement joins TRBV29-1 to TRBJ1-1; D gene unclear. CDR1 is SQVTM, CDR2 ANQGSEA, per germline. This CDR3 is built from 13 residues. The CDR3 DNA reads TGCAGCGTTGAACCGACGGAAGCCACTGAAGTTTTCTTT. Its translation: CSVEPTEATEVFF.

This clonotype appeared a few times. The V gene is TRBV12-3 or TRBV12-4, the J gene TRBJ1-2; D unclear. The V end was cut by 6 bases, the J end by 0 bases, with 8 bases between. The CDR3 spans 13 residues. The CDR3 is CASRMATNYGYTF. DNA for the CDR3: TGTGCCAGCAGGATGGCCACTAACTATGGCTACACCTTC.

The genes are TRBV7-9 and TRBJ2-7; unclear D gene. From germline, CDR1 is SEHNR and CDR2 FQNEAQ (reference sequence). V shed 5 bases and J shed 3 bases, with 17 bases lying between them. CDR3 size: 15 residues. As DNA, the CDR3 is TGTGCCAGCAGCCCCTTTTCCAGGCCCTACTACGAGCAGTACTTC. Translating gives CASSPFSRPYYEQYF.